Reported below is one T cell receptor (beta chain). Its binding antigen is unknown. Per-base quality was not reported, and no clone a single base away is much larger than it. The sample is drawn from a study of OX40 agonist ivuxolimab in advanced cancers. Background for the entire study: The costimulatory receptor OX40 (CD134) was targeted by ivuxolimab, a fully human IgG2 agonistic monoclonal antibody. Partial responses occurred in three dose-escalation patients: two with cutaneous melanoma and one with hepatocellular carcinoma. Prior anti-PD-1, anti-PD-L1 or anti-CTLA-4 therapy was permitted, and less than 45% of dose-escalation patients had received checkpoint inhibitors. Intravenous ivuxolimab was administered to patients every 2 weeks at six dose levels: 0.01, 0.1, 0.3, 1.5, 3 and 10 mg/kg. Peripheral TCRbeta sequencing was intended to test whether TCR sequence diversity was altered and clonal T-cell expansion was caused by ivuxolimab. A male proportion of almost 85% and a mean age of approximately 61 years, ranging from about 23 to 90, were recorded for the dose-escalation cohort. Of the approximately 54 patients in dose escalation, some 20 had hepatocellular carcinoma, approximately 15 had melanoma, 9 had renal cell carcinoma and 9 had head and neck cancer. The monotherapy dose-escalation portion (N of about 49 patients) of the phase I ivuxolimab trial is reported in the paper. Overall study outcomes, separate from this receptor: At doses of 0.1 to 3.0 mg/kg, clonal expansion of both CD4+ and CD8+ T cells in blood was seen between baseline and week 6. In the 0.1-3.0 mg/kg groups, partial responders were among the patients with the lowest normalized peripheral clonal expansion, particularly in CD8+ T cells. After ivuxolimab, more expanded clones were found on average in CD8+ T cells than in CD4+ T cells. The antigen specificity of the peripheral T cells that underwent clonal expansion was not determined. Low levels of normalized T-cell clonal expansion were also shown by some nonresponding patients.

Genomic DNA was extracted from sorted cells for sequencing of the TCRbeta CDR3 region. TCRbeta CDR3 regions were sequenced using the immunoSEQ Assay. This immuneACCESS table, as held by TCRdb, lists in-frame sequences with V and J called but not all clones. Of the missing ones, under half trace to an unresolved V gene in checked studies; the others have no known cause. The sample table contains 65,000 to 90,000 clones; only one count was recorded for 91% of them. The ten largest clones capture about 2% of the sample. The cysteine opens and the phenylalanine closes a CDR3 of 15 amino acids. Here the CDR3 DNA is all that survives: 45 bases in frame from base 1. The V end loses 1 base and the J end loses 0 bases, and a stretch of 7 bases separates them. From the germline V gene (reference sequence), CDR1 is LNHDA and CDR2 is SQIVND. Patients with a history of autoimmune disease or receiving systemic immunosuppression were excluded from the trial. In every dose cohort, peripheral blood was drawn for TCR sequencing at baseline, cycle 4 day 1, and cycle 7 day 1. Samples came from an open-label, multicenter, first-in-human phase I dose-escalation trial of ivuxolimab. Adults with locally advanced or metastatic head and neck squamous cell, hepatocellular, melanoma or renal cell carcinoma were enrolled in the trial. Before TCR sequencing, CD4+ T cells and CD8+ T cells were sorted from peripheral blood as separate populations.

The source is an adult with an advanced solid tumor such as melanoma, head and neck, liver or kidney cancer. The specimen comprised CD4+ or CD8+ T cells sorted from blood, sampled in a trial of the OX40 agonist ivuxolimab. In this chain, TRBV19 is recombined with TRBJ1-5; a tentative D call is TRBD1 (5 bases match). For the CDR3, the sequence is CASSIGQHSNQPQHF. The base sequence is TGTGCCAGTAGTATAGGACAGCATAGCAATCAGCCCCAGCATTTT.